Presented here are 17 T cell receptor beta chains from one specimen sequenced in a study of cytomegalovirus exposure and HLA in healthy donors. In the PCR, 60 Vbeta and 13 Jbeta primers were used. Profiled with immunoSEQ multiplex PCR; TCRdb holds only in-frame clones, not every one. The specimen's table records about 150,000 clones. Material: PBMCs. The receptor set was obtained from a woman in her forties or fifties in good health and CMV-seronegative.

This chain links TRBV5-1 with TRBJ2-1; a possible D gene is TRBD1 (5 bases). V was trimmed by 0 bases and J by 2 bases, leaving 12 bases between them. Germline CDR1 reads SGHRS; CDR2 reads YFSETQ. This CDR3 has 16 amino acids. CDR3 nucleotides: TGCGCCAGCAGCTTGGGACAGACCCTAACCTACAATGAGCAGTTCTTC. Amino acid sequence: CASSLGQTLTYNEQFF.

V is TRBV13 and J is TRBJ2-1; 9 bases line up with TRBD1. The CDR3 is 16 amino acids. With 5 bases clipped from V and 3 bases from J, the junction kept 8 bases outside the gene matches. Looked up from germline, CDR1 is PRHDT and CDR2 is FYEKMQ (reference sequence). CDR3 residues: CASSQATGGIYNEQFF. CDR3 nucleotide sequence: TGTGCCAGCAGCCAAGCGACAGGGGGTATCTACAATGAGCAGTTCTTC.

CDR3 region: CASSLTSGSVETQYF. In nucleotides, the CDR3 is TGCGCCAGCAGCTTAACTAGCGGGAGCGTGGAGACCCAGTACTTC. This chain joins TRBV5-1 and TRBJ2-5; 11 bases line up with TRBD2. This CDR3 spans 15 amino acids. Germline values: CDR1 SGHRS, CDR2 YFSETQ. The J segment lost 5 bases and the V segment lost 2 bases, leaving 5 bases of the junction unmatched.

The chain recombines TRBV30 with TRBJ2-2; 10 bases are shared with TRBD2. The CDR3 loop spans 15 amino acids. V lost 2 bases and J lost 4; bases outside the gene matches: 4. Looked up from germline, CDR1 is GTSNPN and CDR2 is SVGIG (reference sequence). This CDR3 reads CAWSQRGGRTGELFF. DNA of the CDR3: TGTGCCTGGAGTCAGCGGGGGGGCCGCACCGGGGAGCTGTTTTTT.

This sequence joins TRBV4-3 and TRBJ1-2, with 11 bases aligning to TRBD1. Per germline, CDR1 LGHNA and CDR2 YSLEER. This CDR3 comprises 17 residues. The V and J ends lost 0 bases and 6 bases, in that order; junction bases with no gene match: 9. This chain's CDR3 is CASSQDLGQGAVNGYTF. DNA of the CDR3: TGCGCCAGCAGCCAAGACCTTGGACAGGGGGCTGTAAATGGCTACACCTTC.

The V call is TRBV5-1, the J call TRBJ2-1, with D tentatively TRBD1 (5 bases). The CDR3 totals 13 residues. The germline V gene has CDR1 SGHRS and CDR2 YFSETQ. V dropped 7 bases and J dropped 7 bases, with 15 bases sitting between them. CDR3: CASSRAIGNEQFF. The CDR3 DNA reads TGCGCCAGCTCCAGGGCTATCGGGAATGAGCAGTTCTTC.

The chain links TRBV6-1 to TRBJ2-5; 9 positions agree with TRBD1. Germline values: CDR1 MNHNS, CDR2 SASEGT. V gave up 5 bases and J gave up 5 bases; unmatched junction bases: 6. There are 14 residues in the CDR3. DNA of the CDR3: TGTGCCAGCAGTCCCGGGACAGGGCGCGAGACCCAGTACTTC. It specifies CASSPGTGRETQYF.

The gene calls are TRBV9 and TRBJ2-1, with D possibly matching TRBD1 (8 bases). Trimming took 6 bases from V and 8 from J, leaving 18 bases between them. The germline CDR1 and CDR2 sequences are SGDLS and YYNGEE. This CDR3 region has 14 residues. CDR3 protein: CASKSDRGGDEQFF. Here the CDR3 DNA reads TGTGCCAGCAAGTCCGACAGGGGAGGGGATGAGCAGTTCTTC.

The rearrangement links TRBV29-1 to TRBJ2-7, with D possibly matching TRBD2 (5 bases). Germline CDR1 SQVTM, CDR2 ANQGSEA. Trimming removed 6 bases at V and 0 bases at J, with 12 bases between. CDR3 length: 13 amino acids. In DNA, the CDR3 is TGCAGCGTCCAGCGGTTCCGCTCCTACGAGCAGTACTTC. This sequence encodes CSVQRFRSYEQYF.

The chain recombines TRBV5-6 with TRBJ1-2; TRBD1 agrees at 8 bases. The J segment lost 6 bases and the V segment lost 6 bases, leaving 13 bases of the junction unmatched. The CDR3 covers 15 residues. In germline, CDR1 is SGHDT, CDR2 YYEEEE. The CDR3: CASKSGTGGRDGYTF. CDR3 sequence (DNA): TGTGCCAGCAAGTCCGGGACAGGTGGACGCGATGGCTACACCTTC. Based on the CDR3 plus reference TRBV5-6 and TRBJ1-2, the full variable domain is DAGVTQSPTHLIKTRGQQVTLRCSPKSGHDTVSWYQQALGQGPQFIFQYYEEEERQRGNFPDRFSGHQFPNYSSELNVNALLLGDSALYLCASKSGTGGRDGYTFGSGTRLTVV.

The chain combines TRBV19 with TRBJ1-4, with D unresolved. Looked up from germline, CDR1 is LNHDA and CDR2 is SQIVND (reference sequence). V was shortened by 6 bases and J by 5 bases, with 13 bases between the two germline ends. The CDR3 loop spans 14 amino acids. Here the CDR3 reads CASSTRVNNEKLFF. CDR3 nucleotide sequence: TGTGCCAGTAGCACTAGGGTGAACAATGAAAAACTGTTTTTT.

The chain has TRBV19 and TRBJ2-3, with a tentative D call TRBD2 (5 bases). The CDR3 contains 14 residues. V gave up 1 base and J gave up 6 bases, with 11 bases separating them. CDR1 LNHDA and CDR2 SQIVND come from the germline V gene (reference sequence). CDR3 amino acids: CASSIGLAVDTQYF. For the CDR3, the DNA is TGTGCCAGTAGTATAGGGCTAGCCGTTGATACGCAGTATTTT.

The chain combines TRBV4-2 with TRBJ2-4; TRBD2 matches 10 bases. The CDR3 runs to 19 residues. V shed 4 bases and J 3 bases; nucleotides not matched to a gene: 15. Per germline, CDR1 LGHNA and CDR2 YNFKEQ. The CDR3, as DNA: TGTGCCAGCAGCCCCCCTGCCAGCGGGGGGGCTGTCGTCAAAAACATTCAGTACTTC. Its translation: CASSPPASGGAVVKNIQYF.

V and J are TRBV19 and TRBJ1-5, with TRBD1 identical over 7 bases. Germline V CDR1 and CDR2: LNHDA, SQIVND (reference sequence). This CDR3 has 17 residues. V was pared by 5 bases and J by 0 bases, with 10 bases of the junction left unmatched. The CDR3 nucleotides read TGTGCCAGTAGTGTCCACTCAGGACAGGCTAGCAATCAGCCCCAGCATTTT. It is translated as CASSVHSGQASNQPQHF.

This rearrangement joins TRBV2 to TRBJ2-2; 7 nucleotides line up with TRBD1. V shed 2 bases, J shed 2 bases, and the junction held 11 bases outside the gene matches. From germline, CDR1 is SNHLY and CDR2 FYNNEI. The CDR3 has 18 amino acids. CDR3 region: CASSEQGVYQGNTGELFF. In nucleotides, the CDR3 is TGTGCCAGCAGTGAACAGGGGGTGTACCAAGGTAACACCGGGGAGCTGTTTTTT. Full variable domain (remainder filled in from reference TRBV2 and TRBJ2-2): EPEVTQTPSHQVTQMGQEVILRCVPISNHLYFYWYRQILGQKVEFLVSFYNNEISEKSEIFDDQFSVERPDGSNFTLKIRSTKLEDSAMYFCASSEQGVYQGNTGELFFGEGSRLTVL.

CDR3 sequence: CASSPAGGRETQYF. In DNA, the CDR3 is TGCGCCAGCAGCCCGGCAGGGGGCCGAGAGACCCAGTACTTC. V and J are TRBV5-1 and TRBJ2-5, with TRBD1 identical over 8 bases. Germline V gene lookup returns CDR1 SGHRS and CDR2 YFSETQ. CDR3 length: 14 amino acids. With 4 bases clipped from V and 4 bases from J, the junction kept 6 bases outside the gene matches.

V usage is TRBV4-2 and J usage is TRBJ2-1; maybe TRBD2 (6 bases). Germline V lookup: CDR1 LGHNA, CDR2 YNFKEQ. Trimming shortened V by 4 bases and J by 4 bases, and 17 bases separated the two germline ends. CDR3 size: 16 residues. The CDR3 nucleotides are TGTGCCAGCAGCCTCGGGGGACGAGAGGGATACAATGAGCAGTTCTTC. This encodes CASSLGGREGYNEQFF.